Each of the 18 T cell receptor beta chains below was sequenced from the same sample in a study of OX40 agonist ivuxolimab in advanced cancers. Sequencing was performed with immunoSEQ multiplex PCR; in TCRdb, only in-frame clones are kept and a portion is missing. The sample lists 70,000 or so clones, 80% to 85% occurring once. Sequencing used CD4+ or CD8+ T cells sorted from blood, obtained in a trial of the OX40 agonist ivuxolimab. The receptor set was obtained from an adult with an advanced solid tumor such as melanoma, head and neck, liver or kidney cancer.

The chain carries TRBV7-2 and TRBJ2-3, with D maybe TRBD2 (6 bases). Between the trimmed V and J ends, which lost 4 bases and 6 bases, there was a span of 11 bases. The CDR3 is made up of 13 amino acids. In germline, CDR1 is SGHTA, CDR2 FQGNSA. Here the CDR3 DNA reads TGTGCCAGCAGCTCTTTCCGGGGGGATACGCAGTATTTT. It specifies CASSSFRGDTQYF.

CDR3 in amino acids: CASSLASGRPSGRGGTQYF. In DNA form, the CDR3 reads TGTGCCAGCAGCTTAGCATCCGGTCGGCCTAGCGGGAGGGGTGGTACGCAGTATTTT. The genes are TRBV11-2 and TRBJ2-3; 12 bases fit TRBD2. V shed 1 base and J 8 bases; nucleotides not matched to a gene: 16. The CDR3 is 19 amino acids. Germline V gene lookup returns CDR1 SGHAT and CDR2 FQNNGV.

The chain uses TRBV11-1 and TRBJ2-2, with D hard to call. Germline V lookup: CDR1 SGHAT, CDR2 FQDESV (reference sequence). CDR3 length equals 16 residues. The V end was cut by 4 bases, the J end by 0 bases, with 12 bases between. CDR3 DNA: TGTGCCAGCAGCTCCCCCAAAGGAGCGAACACCGGGGAGCTGTTTTTT. Translated: CASSSPKGANTGELFF.

The gene calls are TRBV6-6 and TRBJ2-3; D is perhaps TRBD2 (5 bases). V was clipped by 6 bases and J by 5 bases, with 21 bases between them. CDR3 length equals 16 residues. CDR1 is MNHNY and CDR2 is SVGAGI in the germline V gene (reference sequence). CDR3 sequence reads: CASRQRRTVSGDTQYF. The DNA for the CDR3 is TGTGCCAGCAGACAGCGACGGACCGTAAGCGGAGATACGCAGTATTTT.

V and J are TRBV5-1 and TRBJ1-2, with a possible D match to TRBD1 (5 bases). Germline-derived CDR1 and CDR2 are SGHRS and YFSETQ. The CDR3 contains 14 residues. Deletions cut 7 bases from V and 3 bases from J, with 16 bases between. This chain's CDR3 is CASRGLPTHYGYTF. In DNA, the CDR3 is TGCGCCAGCCGGGGACTACCAACCCACTATGGCTACACCTTC.

V and J are TRBV4-2 and TRBJ2-1; D possibly matches TRBD1 or TRBD2 (5 bases each). From germline, CDR1 is LGHNA and CDR2 YNFKEQ. This CDR3 comprises 14 residues. V dropped 4 bases and J dropped 8 bases, with 15 bases sitting between them. The CDR3 region is CASSREGDQDEQFF. The CDR3 nucleotides read TGTGCCAGCAGCCGAGAAGGGGACCAGGATGAGCAGTTCTTC.

The chain has TRBV21-1 and TRBJ2-7. TRBV21-1 is a recognized pseudogene. The CDR3 loop spans 21 amino acids. DNA for the CDR3: TGTGCCAGCAGCAAAGAGGGCGCCAGGGAGAATGCAAGAACAATTACCTACGAGCAGTACTTC. Residues: CASSKEGARENARTITYEQYF.

This chain links TRBV7-3 with TRBJ2-1; the D gene could be TRBD1 or TRBD2 (5 bases each). CDR1 SGHTA and CDR2 FQGTGA come from the germline V gene. V shed 3 bases and J shed 6 bases, with 18 bases lying between them. This CDR3 spans 16 amino acids. Here the CDR3 reads CASSFGTSLGTNEQFF. The CDR3 DNA reads TGTGCCAGCAGCTTCGGCACTAGTCTCGGGACCAATGAGCAGTTCTTC.

CDR3 residues: CATGSSGNTIYF. CDR3 bases: TGTGCCACGGGGTCCTCTGGAAACACCATATATTTT. The chain combines TRBV10-3 with TRBJ1-3; D gene uncertain. Trimming cost V 10 bases and J 0 bases, with 7 bases left between them. The CDR3 sequence is 12 residues long. Per the germline V gene, CDR1 is ENHRY and CDR2 is SYGVKD.

This clone was seen repeatedly, ten times or more. This chain uses TRBV18 with TRBJ1-3, with D unclear. The V end was cut by 3 bases, the J end by 0 bases, with 12 bases between. CDR3 length equals 16 residues. Germline V gives CDR1 KGHSH, CDR2 LQKENI. CDR3 bases: TGTGCCAGCTCACCGGCCTTAGGCAGCTCTGGAAACACCATATATTTT. Residues: CASSPALGSSGNTIYF.

The genes are TRBV5-4 and TRBJ1-1; the match to TRBD1 covers 11 bases. Per the germline V gene, CDR1 is SGHNT and CDR2 is YYREEE (reference sequence). The CDR3 sequence is 20 residues long. The ends lost 2 bases at V and 2 bases at J; junction bases unmatched: 17. CDR3 region: CASSFLRLIGTGGSNTEAFF. DNA of the CDR3: TGTGCCAGCAGCTTCTTGCGATTGATCGGGACAGGGGGTTCTAACACTGAAGCTTTCTTT. Supplemented by reference TRBV5-4 and TRBJ1-1, the full variable domain reads ETGVTQSPTHLIKTRGQQVTLRCSSQSGHNTVSWYQQALGQGPQFIFQYYREEENGRGNFPPRFSGLQFPNYSSELNVNALELDDSALYLCASSFLRLIGTGGSNTEAFFGQGTRLTVV.

The chain carries TRBV30 and TRBJ2-5; TRBD2 aligns across 7 bases. Germline V gene sequence: CDR1 GTSNPN, CDR2 SVGIG (reference sequence). CDR3 length: 16 residues. V lost 3 bases, J lost 2 bases, and 12 bases stayed unmatched. Here the CDR3 reads CAWRGGRALTQETQYF. The CDR3, as DNA: TGTGCCTGGAGGGGAGGGCGGGCCCTGACGCAAGAGACCCAGTACTTC.

The J gene is TRBJ2-5, the V gene TRBV23-1; tentatively, D is TRBD2 (5 bases). The closer fit of TRBJ2-7 to the DNA end suggests the J call may be wrong. TRBV23-1 carries the ORF label, with uncertain function. The CDR3 covers 20 residues. CDR3 DNA: TGCGCCAGCAGTCAATCCGGGGTTTCATATCGTTGGTTGGATGGGTACGAGCAGTACTTC. Its translation is CASSQSGVSYRWLDGYEQYF.

The rearrangement links TRBV4-1 to TRBJ2-7; no definite D call. Germline values: CDR1 MGHRA, CDR2 YSYEKL. The CDR3 consists of 14 residues. V lost 4 bases and J 1 base, leaving 11 bases between the germline ends. Written as DNA, the CDR3 is TGCGCCAGCAGCCCCCTGGCTTGGTCCTACGAGCAGTACTTC. Translation: CASSPLAWSYEQYF.

The chain's CDR3 is CASSFPDRGGGYTF. CDR3 coding DNA: TGTGCCAGCAGCTTCCCGGACAGGGGGGGAGGCTACACCTTC. The V and J genes are TRBV5-5 and TRBJ1-2, with 10 nucleotides matching TRBD1. V shed 2 bases and J 8 bases; nucleotides not matched to a gene: 6. CDR3 size: 14 residues. The germline V gene has CDR1 SGHKS and CDR2 YYEKEE (reference sequence).

The chain links TRBV27 to TRBJ1-6; D ambiguous. V was cut by 6 bases and J by 4 bases, with 16 bases left in between. This CDR3 spans 16 amino acids. The V gene's germline CDR1 is MNHEY and CDR2 SMNVEV (reference sequence). The CDR3 DNA reads TGTGCCAGCAGCCGGGCTGACACCGTGTATAATTCACCCCTCCACTTT. Its protein product is CASSRADTVYNSPLHF.

This chain joins TRBV27 and TRBJ2-3, with TRBD2 matching 7 bases. Germline-derived CDR1 and CDR2 are MNHEY and SMNVEV (reference sequence). V was pared by 6 bases and J by 6 bases, with 6 bases of the junction left unmatched. The CDR3 is 13 residues long. The CDR3 reads CASRFGRLDTQYF. For the CDR3, the DNA is TGTGCCAGCAGGTTCGGGAGGCTGGATACGCAGTATTTT.

This clone was found once. The gene calls are TRBV28 and TRBJ2-3; 9 nucleotides line up with TRBD1. The CDR3 length is 17 residues. With 3 bases clipped from V and 5 bases from J, the junction kept 12 bases outside the gene matches. Per germline, CDR1 MDHEN and CDR2 SYDVKM. CDR3 nucleotide sequence: TGTGCCAGCAGTTTTTCTGACAGGGGGATATTAGAAGATACGCAGTATTTT. Translation: CASSFSDRGILEDTQYF. Filled out from reference TRBV28 and TRBJ2-3, the complete variable domain reads DVKVTQSSRYLVKRTGEKVFLECVQDMDHENMFWYRQDPGLGLRLIYFSYDVKMKEKGDIPEGYSVSREKKERFSLILESASTNQTSMYLCASSFSDRGILEDTQYFGPGTRLTVL.